This is a list of T cell receptor beta chains from one sample in a study of blood T cell repertoires in COVID-19. Generated by immunoSEQ multiplex PCR, the TCRdb table keeps only in-frame clones and is missing some. This sample yields about 160,000 clones, of which 82% are seen a single time; 15% to 20% belongs to the top ten. Material: PBMCs or T cells enriched from blood (not recorded which). The receptors were gathered from a man aged 55 to 70 who had recovered from COVID-19. Each CDR3 is given with its conserved first and last residue. D genes are given only for firm matches. Clone size is stated in some rows and not others, as once, few, many or a class when expanded.

V	J	size	D	CDR3	DNA
TRBV5-1	TRBJ1-5	NA	NA	CASSLGADQPQHF	TGCGCCAGCAGCTTGGGGGCAGACCAGCCCCAGCATTTT
TRBV18	TRBJ2-1	NA	TRBD2	CASSPEGERGFPYNEQFF	TGTGCCAGCTCACCAGAGGGAGAGCGGGGGTTTCCATACAATGAGCAGTTCTTC
TRBV5-4	TRBJ2-5	NA	TRBD1	CASSQGQEETQYF	TGTGCCAGCAGCCAGGGACAGGAGGAGACCCAGTACTTC
TRBV29-1	TRBJ2-5	NA	TRBD2	CSAGPGGQETQYF	TGCAGCGCTGGGCCGGGAGGGCAAGAGACCCAGTACTTC
TRBV7-2	TRBJ2-2	NA	NA	CASSLGTVTGELFF	TGTGCCAGCAGCTTAGGGACAGTTACCGGGGAGCTGTTTTTT
TRBV5-4	TRBJ2-5	NA	NA	CASSSRGDGETQYF	TGTGCCAGCAGCTCCCGAGGCGACGGAGAGACCCAGTACTTC
TRBV7-9	TRBJ1-2	once	TRBD1	CASSLTDRDDGYTF	TGTGCCAGCAGCTTAACGGACAGGGACGATGGCTACACCTTC
TRBV3-1/TRBV3-2	TRBJ1-1	few	NA	CASSLDWQSEAFF	TGTGCCAGCAGCCTCGACTGGCAGAGTGAAGCTTTCTTT
TRBV2	TRBJ2-6	NA	NA	CASSEGVLSGANVLTF	TGTGCCAGCAGTGAAGGAGTACTCTCTGGGGCCAACGTCCTGACTTTC
TRBV5-1	TRBJ2-6	few	NA	CASSRDRFYSGANVLTF	TGCGCCAGCAGCCGCGACAGATTCTACTCTGGGGCCAACGTCCTGACTTTC
TRBV5-1	TRBJ1-1	NA	NA	CASSLHSGTEAFF	TGCGCCAGCAGCCTACATTCGGGCACTGAAGCTTTCTTT
TRBV5-1	TRBJ2-3	NA	TRBD2	CASSFGRGLAGDSTDTQYF	TGCGCCAGCAGCTTTGGAAGAGGACTAGCGGGAGATTCCACAGATACGCAGTATTTT
TRBV19	TRBJ1-2	NA	TRBD1	CASNGGRGQGNYGYTF	TGTGCCAGTAACGGGGGTCGTGGACAGGGGAACTATGGCTACACCTTC
TRBV7-2	TRBJ2-1	NA	NA	CASSLGRGTNEQFF	TGTGCCAGCAGCTTAGGGAGGGGTACGAATGAGCAGTTCTTC
TRBV19	TRBJ2-1	NA	NA	CASSILSGNEQFF	TGTGCCAGTAGTATTCTCTCGGGCAATGAGCAGTTCTTC
TRBV28	TRBJ2-1	NA	TRBD2	CASCGTAGESEQFF	TGTGCCAGTTGCGGAACAGCGGGAGAGAGCGAGCAGTTCTTC
TRBV29-1	TRBJ2-1	NA	TRBD2	CSVEEWMAGVQFF	TGCAGCGTTGAAGAATGGATGGCGGGAGTGCAGTTCTTC
TRBV19	TRBJ1-5	few	NA	CASSIGSGNQPQHF	TGTGCCAGTAGTATAGGTTCGGGCAATCAGCCCCAGCATTTT
TRBV7-2	TRBJ2-1	NA	TRBD1	CASSLVGTGNNEQFF	TGTGCCAGCAGCTTAGTGGGGACAGGGAACAATGAGCAGTTCTTC
TRBV6-6	TRBJ2-7	few	TRBD1	CASSLGPTGEFPARYEQYF	TGTGCCAGCAGCTTGGGGCCGACAGGGGAGTTTCCCGCCCGCTACGAGCAGTACTTC
TRBV28	TRBJ2-4	NA	NA	CASSLELGTKNIQYF	TGTGCCAGCAGTTTAGAGCTAGGGACTAAAAACATTCAGTACTTC
TRBV5-6	TRBJ1-5	NA	NA	CASSSGASRPQHF	TGTGCCAGCAGTTCAGGGGCAAGCCGGCCCCAGCATTTT
TRBV7-3	TRBJ2-5	NA	NA	CASSLSGGRAEIQYF	TGTGCCAGCAGCTTAAGCGGGGGCAGGGCAGAGATCCAGTACTTC
TRBV10-3	TRBJ2-3	few	NA	CAIRWGQGSLTDTQYF	TGTGCCATCAGATGGGGTCAGGGGAGCCTCACAGATACGCAGTATTTT
TRBV15	TRBJ1-4	NA	NA	CATSRDRTENEKLFF	TGTGCCACCAGCAGAGATCGGACAGAGAATGAAAAACTGTTTTTT
TRBV5-4	TRBJ1-1	NA	TRBD1	CASSWSDRGRYPEAFF	TGTGCCAGCAGCTGGAGCGACAGGGGACGATATCCTGAAGCTTTCTTT
TRBV19	TRBJ2-2	NA	NA	CASSIYPPGAMNTGELFF	TGTGCCAGTAGTATCTATCCCCCGGGAGCTATGAACACCGGGGAGCTGTTTTTT